This is a list of T cell receptor beta chains from one sample in a study of patients and donors after allogeneic stem cell transplantation. TCRdb re-called the RT-PCR reads with MiXCR, one entry per CDR3 protein. The table shows approximately 60,000 distinct CDR3 sequences, with 13% occurring only once. Sequencing was carried out using blood, either unsorted or a sorted T cell fraction (not recorded which). The source of these receptors is a human donor who was either an allogeneic HSCT recipient or a stem cell or donor lymphocyte infusion donor (not recorded which). It is not recorded whose cells these are; they may come from a transplant donor. CDR3s include the opening cysteine and the closing phenylalanine or tryptophan. Fields, in order: D gene, CDR3 length, V gene, J gene, clone size, CDR3 DNA, CDR3 protein. A D gene is named only where the DNA matches it firmly. Clone size appears in some rows only: once, few, many, or a class for an expanded clone.

NA	14	TRBV10-2	TRBJ2-2	NA	TGCGCCAGCAGTGATTATGGGGGACCCGGGGAGCTGTTTTTT	CASSDYGGPGELFF
TRBD2	16	TRBV5-4	TRBJ2-3	many	TGTGCCAGCAGAAATATCCTAGCGGATTTCACAGATACGCAGTATTTT	CASRNILADFTDTQYF
TRBD1	14	TRBV5-1	TRBJ1-2	many	TGCGCCAGCAGCTGGAGGGGACAGGGATCTGGCTACACCTTC	CASSWRGQGSGYTF
TRBD2	17	TRBV27	TRBJ2-7	NA	TGTGCCAGCAGTCCCTCGACTAGCGGGAGACTTAGTTACGAGCAGTACTTC	CASSPSTSGRLSYEQYF
NA	17	TRBV4-2	TRBJ2-4	few	TGTGCCAGCAGCCAAGCGAGTGACAGGCTAGCCAAAAACATTCAGTACTTC	CASSQASDRLAKNIQYF
TRBD1	18	TRBV14	TRBJ2-7	NA	TGTGCCAGCAGCCATTTCTCCGGGACAGGGGAGCTCCCCTACGAGCAGTACTTC	CASSHFSGTGELPYEQYF
NA	19	TRBV5-1	TRBJ1-5	NA	TGCGCCAGCAGCTTGGGAGGCATCAGGGAAGGGGATAGCAATCAGCCCCAGCATTTT	CASSLGGIREGDSNQPQHF
TRBD2	15	TRBV6-6	TRBJ2-1	NA	TGTGCCAGCAGTTACTGGCTAGCGGGAGTGTATGAGCAGTTCTTC	CASSYWLAGVYEQFF
NA	15	TRBV20-1	TRBJ1-5	medium-sized	TGCAGTGCCTACGCGGGCCCTGACGGAAATCAGCCCCAGCATTTT	CSAYAGPDGNQPQHF
TRBD2	16	TRBV7-2	TRBJ2-1	NA	TGTGCCAGCAGCTTCCCGGGGGCGGGAGGGCCCTTTGAGCAGTTCTTC	CASSFPGAGGPFEQFF
NA	14	TRBV10-3	TRBJ1-1	NA	TGTGCCATCAGTCGGACGGGAATGAACACTGAAGCTTTCTTT	CAISRTGMNTEAFF